This T cell receptor beta chain was identified in a study of cytomegalovirus exposure and HLA in healthy donors. For the study at large: In terms of ancestry, the Caucasian-associated cluster contained 81% of the roughly 400 genotyped donors.

The study ran its PCR with 60 Vbeta and 13 Jbeta primers. TCRdb's table, derived via immunoSEQ multiplex PCR, lists solely in-frame clones and lacks some. The sample holds 180,000 or so clones, about four fifths seen once. Overall study findings and caveats: Cytomegalovirus status was reportedly diagnosed by the classifier with high specificity and sensitivity. Among TCR sequences, most were rare, though some public TCRs appeared in many donors.

V lost 6 bases and J lost 0, with 8 bases in between. Germline-derived CDR1 and CDR2 are MNHNY and SVGAGI (reference sequence). This CDR3 contains 13 residues. The donors (healthy individuals) were bone marrow donors. As concerns this clone: What it recognizes is unknown.

Sequencing was performed on PBMCs. The clonotype comes from a woman aged 18-35 years in good health and CMV-seropositive. The chain combines TRBV6-6 with TRBJ1-1, with a tentative D call TRBD1 (5 bases). The CDR3 reads CASSRVLNTEAFF. CDR3 sequence (DNA): TGTGCCAGCAGCAGGGTTTTGAACACTGAAGCTTTCTTT.